This T cell receptor beta chain emerged from a study of technical replicates of blood from a few donors. CDR1 and CDR2 from the germline V gene are MGHDK and SYGVNS. Germline trimming cut 4 bases from V and 5 bases from J; bases unmatched to any gene: 13. The CDR3 sequence is 17 residues long. The assay was immunoSEQ multiplex PCR, and TCRdb's table has in-frame clones only and misses some. This table holds 58,000 or so clones, approximately 83% found once. This clonotype was sampled from a human donor in good health. Some clones in this sample may be carry-over from other donors' samples. The source material was PBMCs. The chain has TRBV25-1 and TRBJ2-7, with TRBD1 matching 11 bases. CDR3 in DNA: TGTGCCAGCAGTGGATGGCCAGGGGACAGGGGGGTACACGAGCAGTACTTC. Translation: CASSGWPGDRGVHEQYF.